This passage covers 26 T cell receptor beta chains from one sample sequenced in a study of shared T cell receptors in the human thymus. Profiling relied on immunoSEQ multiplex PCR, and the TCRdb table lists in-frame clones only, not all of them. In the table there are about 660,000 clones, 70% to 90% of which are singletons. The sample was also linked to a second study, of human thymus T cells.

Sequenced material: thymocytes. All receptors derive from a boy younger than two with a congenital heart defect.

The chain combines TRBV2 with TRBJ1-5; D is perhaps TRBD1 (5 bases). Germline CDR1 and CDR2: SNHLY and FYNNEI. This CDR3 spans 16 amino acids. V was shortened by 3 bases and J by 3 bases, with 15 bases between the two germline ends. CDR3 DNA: TGTGCCAGCAGTGAGGAGCGTCAGGGCACCAATCAGCCCCAGCATTTT. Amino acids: CASSEERQGTNQPQHF. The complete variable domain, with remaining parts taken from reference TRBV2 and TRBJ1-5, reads EPEVTQTPSHQVTQMGQEVILRCVPISNHLYFYWYRQILGQKVEFLVSFYNNEISEKSEIFDDQFSVERPDGSNFTLKIRSTKLEDSAMYFCASSEERQGTNQPQHFGDGTRLSIL.

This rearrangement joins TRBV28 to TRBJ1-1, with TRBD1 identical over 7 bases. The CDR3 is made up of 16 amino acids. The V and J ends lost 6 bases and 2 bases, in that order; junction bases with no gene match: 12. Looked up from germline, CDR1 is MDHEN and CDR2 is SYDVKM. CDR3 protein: CASSGRDSTYNTEAFF. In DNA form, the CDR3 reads TGTGCCAGCAGCGGACGGGACAGTACCTATAACACTGAAGCTTTCTTT.

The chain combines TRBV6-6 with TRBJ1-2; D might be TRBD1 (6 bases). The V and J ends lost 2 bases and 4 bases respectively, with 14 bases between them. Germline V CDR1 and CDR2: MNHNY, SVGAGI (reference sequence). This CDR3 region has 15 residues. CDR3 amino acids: CASSYPGQNPYGYTF. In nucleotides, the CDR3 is TGTGCCAGCAGTTACCCCGGACAGAACCCCTATGGCTACACCTTC.

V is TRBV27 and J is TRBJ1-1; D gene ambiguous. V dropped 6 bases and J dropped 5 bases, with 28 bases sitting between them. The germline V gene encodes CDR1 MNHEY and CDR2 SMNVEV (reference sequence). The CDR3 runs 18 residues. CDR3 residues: CASSLSHSRVTGRTEAFF. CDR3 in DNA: TGTGCCAGCAGCCTGTCCCATTCCCGGGTAACGGGGAGAACTGAAGCTTTCTTT.

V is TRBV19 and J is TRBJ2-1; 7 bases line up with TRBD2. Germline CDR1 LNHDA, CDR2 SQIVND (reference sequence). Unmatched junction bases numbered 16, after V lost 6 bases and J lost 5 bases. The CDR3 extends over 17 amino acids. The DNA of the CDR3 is TGTGCCAGTAGCCCCCTCTTAGGGGCGGGAGAAAACAATGAGCAGTTCTTC. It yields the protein CASSPLLGAGENNEQFF.

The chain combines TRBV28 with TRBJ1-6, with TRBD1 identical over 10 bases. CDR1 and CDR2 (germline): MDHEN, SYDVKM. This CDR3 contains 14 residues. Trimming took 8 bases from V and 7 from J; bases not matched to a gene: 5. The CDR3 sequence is CASWRQGANSPLHF. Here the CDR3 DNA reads TGTGCCAGCTGGAGACAGGGGGCGAATTCACCCCTCCACTTT.

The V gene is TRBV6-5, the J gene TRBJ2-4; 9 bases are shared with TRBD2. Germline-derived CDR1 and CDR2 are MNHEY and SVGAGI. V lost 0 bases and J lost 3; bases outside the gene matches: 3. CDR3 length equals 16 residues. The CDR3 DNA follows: TGTGCCAGCAGTTACTCAAAGACTAGCGGCAAAAACATTCAGTACTTC. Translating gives CASSYSKTSGKNIQYF.

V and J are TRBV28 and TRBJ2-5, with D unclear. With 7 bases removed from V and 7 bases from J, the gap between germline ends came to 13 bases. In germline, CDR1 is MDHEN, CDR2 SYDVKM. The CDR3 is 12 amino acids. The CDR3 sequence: CASTLHPGTQYF. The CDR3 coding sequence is TGTGCCAGCACCCTCCACCCAGGGACCCAGTACTTC.

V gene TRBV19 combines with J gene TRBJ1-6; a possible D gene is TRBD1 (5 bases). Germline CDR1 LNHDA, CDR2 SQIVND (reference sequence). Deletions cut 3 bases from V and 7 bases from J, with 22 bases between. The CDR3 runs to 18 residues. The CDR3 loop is CASSIPKGRSLLNSPLHF. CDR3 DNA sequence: TGTGCCAGTAGTATTCCCAAGGGGCGAAGCCTACTGAATTCACCCCTCCACTTT.

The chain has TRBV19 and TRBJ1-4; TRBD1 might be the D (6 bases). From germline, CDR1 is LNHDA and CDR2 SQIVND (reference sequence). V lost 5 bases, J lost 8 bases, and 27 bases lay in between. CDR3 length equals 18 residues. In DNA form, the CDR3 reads TGTGCCAGTAGTCTCCGGACAGACTCGACGCGAAGGGGCGAAAAACTGTTTTTT. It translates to CASSLRTDSTRRGEKLFF. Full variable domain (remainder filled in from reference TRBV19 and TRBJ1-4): DGGITQSPKYLFRKEGQNVTLSCEQNLNHDAMYWYRQDPGQGLRLIYYSQIVNDFQKGDIAEGYSVSREKKESFPLTVTSAQKNPTAFYLCASSLRTDSTRRGEKLFFGSGTQLSVL.

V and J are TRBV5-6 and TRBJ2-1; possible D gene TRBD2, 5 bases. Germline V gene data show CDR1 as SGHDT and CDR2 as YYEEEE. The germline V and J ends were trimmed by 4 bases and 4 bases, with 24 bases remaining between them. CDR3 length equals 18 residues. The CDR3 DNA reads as TGTGCCAGCAGCCCCACCAGGTGGGTGGGGAGACCTTACAATGAGCAGTTCTTC. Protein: CASSPTRWVGRPYNEQFF.

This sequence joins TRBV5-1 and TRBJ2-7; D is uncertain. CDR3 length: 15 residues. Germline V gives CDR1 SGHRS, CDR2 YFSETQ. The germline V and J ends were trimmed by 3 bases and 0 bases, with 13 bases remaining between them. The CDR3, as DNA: TGCGCCAGCAGCTGGAGCGTGGAAAGCTCCTACGAGCAGTACTTC. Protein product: CASSWSVESSYEQYF.

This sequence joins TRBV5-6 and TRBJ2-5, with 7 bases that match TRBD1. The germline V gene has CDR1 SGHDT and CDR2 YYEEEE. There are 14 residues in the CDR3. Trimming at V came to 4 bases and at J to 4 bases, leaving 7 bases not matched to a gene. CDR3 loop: CASSPGDRVETQYF. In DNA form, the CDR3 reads TGTGCCAGCAGCCCAGGTGACAGGGTAGAGACCCAGTACTTC.

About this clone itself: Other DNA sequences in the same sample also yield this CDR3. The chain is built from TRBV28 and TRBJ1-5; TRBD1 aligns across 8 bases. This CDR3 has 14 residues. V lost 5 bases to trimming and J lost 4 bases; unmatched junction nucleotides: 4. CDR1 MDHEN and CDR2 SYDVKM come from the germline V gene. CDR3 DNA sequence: TGTGCCAGCAGTCCGGACAGGGATAATCAGCCCCAGCATTTT. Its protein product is CASSPDRDNQPQHF.

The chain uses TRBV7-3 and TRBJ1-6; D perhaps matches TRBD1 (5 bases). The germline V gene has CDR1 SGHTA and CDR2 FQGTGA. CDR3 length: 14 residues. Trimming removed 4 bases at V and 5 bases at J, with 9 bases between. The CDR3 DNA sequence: TGTGCCAGCAGCTCAAAGACAGATAATTCACCCCTCCACTTT. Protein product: CASSSKTDNSPLHF.

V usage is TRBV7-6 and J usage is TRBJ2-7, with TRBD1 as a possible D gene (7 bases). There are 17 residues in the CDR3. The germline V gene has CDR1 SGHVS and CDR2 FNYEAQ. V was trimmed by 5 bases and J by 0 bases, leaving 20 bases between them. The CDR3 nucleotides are TGTGCCAGCAGCCCCGTGGGCGACAGGGACTCCTCCTACGAGCAGTACTTC. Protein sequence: CASSPVGDRDSSYEQYF. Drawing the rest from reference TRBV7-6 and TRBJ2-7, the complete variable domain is GAGVSQSPRYKVTKRGQDVALRCDPISGHVSLYWYRQALGQGPEFLTYFNYEAQQDKSGLPNDRFSAERPEGSISTLTIQRTEQRDSAMYRCASSPVGDRDSSYEQYFGPGTRLTVT.

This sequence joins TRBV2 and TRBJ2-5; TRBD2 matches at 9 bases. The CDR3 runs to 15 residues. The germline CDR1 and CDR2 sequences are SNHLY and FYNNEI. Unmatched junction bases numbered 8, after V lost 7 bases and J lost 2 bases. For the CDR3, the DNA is TGTGCCAGCATCGGTTTGACTAGCGGACAAGAGACCCAGTACTTC. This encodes CASIGLTSGQETQYF.

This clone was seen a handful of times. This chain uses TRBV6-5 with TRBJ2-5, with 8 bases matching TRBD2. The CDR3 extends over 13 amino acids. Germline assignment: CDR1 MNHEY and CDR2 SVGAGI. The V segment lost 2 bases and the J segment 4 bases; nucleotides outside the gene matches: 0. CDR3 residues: CASSYREGETQYF. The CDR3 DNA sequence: TGTGCCAGCAGTTACCGGGAGGGAGAGACCCAGTACTTC.

The CDR3 is CASSQGGTSGRAYEQYF. Here the CDR3 DNA reads TGTGCCAGCAGCCAAGGGGGGACTAGCGGGAGGGCCTACGAGCAGTACTTC. This sequence joins TRBV14 and TRBJ2-7; the match to TRBD2 covers 16 bases. Looked up from germline, CDR1 is SGHDN and CDR2 is FVKESK. J was trimmed by 2 bases and V by 1 base; bases with no gene match: 2. This CDR3 comprises 17 residues.

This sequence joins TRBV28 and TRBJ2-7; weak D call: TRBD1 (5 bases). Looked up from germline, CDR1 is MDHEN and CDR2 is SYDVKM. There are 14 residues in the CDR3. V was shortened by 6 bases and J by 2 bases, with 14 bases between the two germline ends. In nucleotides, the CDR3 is TGTGCCAGCAGCCCCGGCAGGGCGCCCTACGAGCAGTACTTC. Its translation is CASSPGRAPYEQYF.

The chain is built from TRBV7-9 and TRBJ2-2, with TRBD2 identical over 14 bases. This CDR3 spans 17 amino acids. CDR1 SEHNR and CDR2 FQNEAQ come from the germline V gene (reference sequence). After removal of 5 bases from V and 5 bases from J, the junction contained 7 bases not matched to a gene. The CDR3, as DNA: TGTGCCAGCAGCGCAGGGACTAGCGGGAGCGCAACCGGGGAGCTGTTTTTT. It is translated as CASSAGTSGSATGELFF.

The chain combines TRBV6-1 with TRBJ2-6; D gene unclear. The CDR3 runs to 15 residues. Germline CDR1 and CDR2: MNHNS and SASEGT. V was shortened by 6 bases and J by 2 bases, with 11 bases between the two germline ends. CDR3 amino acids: CASRAPPPGANVLTF. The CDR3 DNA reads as TGTGCCAGCAGGGCCCCACCGCCTGGGGCCAACGTCCTGACTTTC.

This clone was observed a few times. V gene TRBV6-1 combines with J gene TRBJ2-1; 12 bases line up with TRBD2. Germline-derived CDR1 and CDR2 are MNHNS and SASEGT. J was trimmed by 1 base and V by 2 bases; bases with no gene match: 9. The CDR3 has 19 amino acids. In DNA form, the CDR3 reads TGTGCCAGCAGTGAATGTGAAGAGACTAGCGGGAGTTCCTACAATGAGCAGTTCTTC. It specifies CASSECEETSGSSYNEQFF.

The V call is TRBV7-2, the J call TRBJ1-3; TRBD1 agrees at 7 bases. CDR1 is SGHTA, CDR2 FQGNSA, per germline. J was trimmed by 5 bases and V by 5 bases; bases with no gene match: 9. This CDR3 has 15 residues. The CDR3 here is CASSPVGGGRNTIYF. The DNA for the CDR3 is TGTGCCAGCAGCCCAGTAGGGGGCGGGAGAAACACCATATATTTT.

The CDR3 loop is CTSSQKGQTSSGNTIYF. The CDR3 coding sequence is TGCACCAGCAGCCAAAAGGGACAGACGAGCTCTGGAAACACCATATATTTT. The chain uses TRBV1 and TRBJ1-3; the table's D call TRBD1 went unverified against the DNA. TRBV1 is marked as a pseudogene. The CDR3 totals 17 residues.

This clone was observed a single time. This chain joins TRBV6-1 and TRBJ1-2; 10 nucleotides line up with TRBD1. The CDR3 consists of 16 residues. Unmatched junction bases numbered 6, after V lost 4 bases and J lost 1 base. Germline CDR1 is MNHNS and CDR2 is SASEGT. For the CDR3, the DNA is TGTGCCAGCAGTGCCGGGACAGGGGATTATAACTATGGCTACACCTTC. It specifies CASSAGTGDYNYGYTF.